This TCR beta chain appears in the sequencing data of a study of beta chain features in type 1 diabetes. Study-level points and caveats: Patients' naive, central memory and regulatory TCRB repertoires appeared more alike than those of healthy donors.

This CDR3 has 14 residues. From germline, CDR1 is MRHNA and CDR2 SNTAGT. V lost 4 bases and J lost 6, with 12 bases in between. Reverse transcription of all isolated RNA meant that expressed TCRB transcripts were sequenced. Assay used: immunoSEQ multiplex PCR; TCRdb lists only in-frame clones, some missing. Of 110,000 to 150,000 clones in the sample, 9.5% to 10% were seen once. In this sample, this clone turned up a few times. Its antigen is not identified. The TCR sequence derives from a middle-aged woman in good health. The sequencing input was central memory CD4+ T cells from blood. The chain joins TRBV6-4 to TRBJ2-2, with unresolved D. The CDR3: CASSVSEKSGELFF. The CDR3 DNA reads as TGTGCCAGCAGTGTCTCCGAGAAGTCCGGGGAGCTGTTTTTT.